Included here is one T cell receptor (beta chain) sequence, with context. The clone's antigen remains unknown. Base-call qualities are not available, and no considerably larger clone is one nucleotide away. Library construction relied on the immunoSEQ multiplex PCR assay. The authors processed their data as follows. A statistical classification framework was built for diagnosing cytomegalovirus status from the catalog of TCR beta chain sequences. Sourced from immuneACCESS, this table was stored by TCRdb with only in-frame sequences that have V and J called. A share of the clones is absent; for the studies checked, an unresolved V gene accounts for under half, and the remainder has no known explanation. V and J calls plus clone size are reproduced from that table; the DNA served to infer D and trimming. This sample gives 100,000 to 150,000 clones in total; roughly 90% of them show up just once. The ten largest account for 1.4% to 1.5% of the sample.

This sample is part of a study of cytomegalovirus exposure and HLA in healthy donors (dated by TCRdb to about 2017). Broadly, across the study: A later analysis indicated that the 120 validation repertoires were generated on the platform also employed for the approximately 690 repertoires of the first cohort. The study aimed to test whether signatures of past pathogen exposure could be identified by cataloging public T cell receptors. Besides the first cohort of some 670 subjects, a separate validation cohort made up of 120 or so different subjects was used. The study combined high-throughput TCR immunosequencing, statistical association of individual TCRs with disease status, and machine learning to predict cytomegalovirus infection status.

The donors were included in the validation cohort of some 120 subjects, a group kept apart from the approximately 700-subject first cohort. On the study overall, not on this receptor specifically: The authors suggested that the approach could potentially be extended to other disease states and immunological phenotypes. In a later analysis, TCRs clustered in the first cohort were found to also tend to co-occur in the approximately 120 validation repertoires, with roughly 93% of cluster scores above 0. A total of 150 to 200 TCR beta chains were listed by the study as associated with cytomegalovirus. Most TCR sequences were observed very rarely across donors, whereas some public TCRs were present in many individuals. A few of the identified cytomegalovirus-associated TCR beta chains were confirmed in vitro to be specific for cytomegalovirus antigens. A later analysis lacked HLA typing for the validation cohort, so it scored co-occurrence in that cohort across all 130 or so repertoires. In both the original and validation cohorts, the classifier was reported to diagnose cytomegalovirus status with high specificity and sensitivity.

Reading the germline V gene (reference sequence) gives CDR1 SEHNR and CDR2 FQNEAQ. The CDR3 runs 16 residues from the cysteine to the phenylalanine. Of all the DNA, just the CDR3 is kept, 48 bases in frame from base 1. Trimmed from V: 1 base; trimmed from J: 5 bases; junction bases lacking a gene match: 9. This chain joins TRBV7-9 to TRBJ1-2; 8 bases in the junction line up with TRBD1. This sequence originates from a man under 40 in good health and CMV-seronegative. The sequencing sample was made of PBMCs. The sequenced DNA: TGTGCCAGCAGCTTAGGGGGACAGGCGGCATCATATGGCTACACCTTC. Its translation reads: CASSLGGQAASYGYTF.